Listed below are T cell receptor beta chains from one sample, sequenced in a study of shared clonotypes between healthy human individuals. Sequencing was performed with immunoSEQ multiplex PCR; in TCRdb, only in-frame clones are kept and a portion is missing. The sample consists of some 1,100,000 clones, approximately 80% of them appearing once. The source material was memory CD4+ T cells from PBMCs. Receptors were obtained from a man younger than 35 in good health. Some clones in this sample may be carry-over from other donors' samples. The CDR3 runs from the conserved cysteine through the conserved F or W. The order of the fields is clone size, J gene, V gene, D gene, CDR3 DNA, CDR3 protein. A D gene is named only where the DNA matches it firmly. Clone size is shown for a subset of rows, as once, few, many or a class of expanded clone.

. | TRBJ2-2 | TRBV25-1 | TRBD2 | TGTGCCAGCAGCCCCAAACAATCGACTAGCGGGAACACCGGGGAGCTGTTTTTT | CASSPKQSTSGNTGELFF
. | TRBJ2-6 | TRBV28 | TRBD1 | TGTGCCAGCGGAAAACAGGGGGCTGGGGCCAACGTCCTGACTTTC | CASGKQGAGANVLTF
. | TRBJ1-1 | TRBV7-2 | . | TGTGCCAGCAGCTTAGCGCGATTCACTGAAGCTTTCTTT | CASSLARFTEAFF
. | TRBJ1-5 | TRBV6-1 | . | TGTGCCAGCCTAGGGCAAGGCAATCAGCCCCAGCATTTT | CASLGQGNQPQHF
. | TRBJ1-2 | TRBV30 | . | TGTGCCTGGAGTGCGGGGGACGGCTATGGCTACACCTTC | CAWSAGDGYGYTF
. | TRBJ1-1 | TRBV11-2 | . | TGTGCCAGCAGCGAACACCCTCCAAGCACTGAAGCTTTCTTT | CASSEHPPSTEAFF
. | TRBJ2-5 | TRBV11-2 | . | TGTGCCAGCAGCACATGGGGGGAAGAGACCCAGTACTTC | CASSTWGEETQYF
. | TRBJ1-3 | TRBV5-1 | . | TGCGCCAGCAGCTTTTCAGGGGATGGAAACACCATATATTTT | CASSFSGDGNTIYF
. | TRBJ1-2 | TRBV2 | . | TGTGCCAGCAGAGACAGGAACGGCTATGGCTACACCTTC | CASRDRNGYGYTF
. | TRBJ1-5 | TRBV11-2 | . | TGTGCCAGCAGCTTAGACCCCACGCGCGTGGCCCAGCATTTT | CASSLDPTRVAQHF
. | TRBJ2-7 | TRBV5-4 | . | TGTGCCAGCAGCACGGGACCTACTACCTACGAGCAGTACTTC | CASSTGPTTYEQYF
. | TRBJ2-3 | TRBV10-3 | . | TGTGCCATCAGAGCCGGATCCATAGCAGGGACAGATACGCAGTATTTT | CAIRAGSIAGTDTQYF
. | TRBJ1-3 | TRBV7-3 | . | TGTGCCAGCAGCATCTGGACAGATTCTGGAAACACCATATATTTT | CASSIWTDSGNTIYF
once | TRBJ2-1 | TRBV12-5 | TRBD2 | TGTGCTAGTGCCGCCACCGTAGGGACTAGCGGGAGGCCCTACAATGAGCAGTTCTTC | CASAATVGTSGRPYNEQFF
. | TRBJ2-7 | TRBV23-1 | . | TGCGCCAGCACCCTATGGTGGGCGGGCGAGCCCTCCTACGAGCAGTACTTC | CASTLWWAGEPSYEQYF
many | TRBJ2-3 | TRBV4-3 | . | TGCGCCAGCAGCCAGGATGTGGGTGCAGATACGCAGTATTTT | CASSQDVGADTQYF
. | TRBJ1-4 | TRBV7-9 | TRBD1 | TGTGCCAGCAGGCGCTGGGACAGCCCTAATGAAAAACTGTTTTTT | CASRRWDSPNEKLFF
. | TRBJ1-5 | TRBV1 | . | TGCACCAGCAGCCAGAAGGGGACCCTCGATCAGCCCCAGCATTTT | CTSSQKGTLDQPQHF
. | TRBJ2-7 | TRBV27 | . | TGTGCCAGCAGAGCCCCTACCCCAGGCAGCTACGAGCAGTACTTC | CASRAPTPGSYEQYF
. | TRBJ1-1 | TRBV4-2 | . | TGTGCCAGCAGCCAAGATCTTACGGGTACGTACACTGAAGCTTTCTTT | CASSQDLTGTYTEAFF
. | TRBJ2-3 | TRBV5-1 | . | TGCGCCAGCAGCTTACCCCTGGCCTCCACCACAGATACGCAGTATTTT | CASSLPLASTTDTQYF
. | TRBJ2-7 | TRBV4-3 | TRBD2 | TGCGCCAGCAGCCAAGCTACTAGCGGCTCCTACGAGCAGTACTTC | CASSQATSGSYEQYF
. | TRBJ1-1 | TRBV27 | . | TGTGCCAGCAGTTTATCAAGGGGCACTGAAGCTTTCTTT | CASSLSRGTEAFF
. | TRBJ1-3 | TRBV5-1 | . | TGCGCCAGCAGCTCTAGGGTGTCTGGAAACACCATATATTTT | CASSSRVSGNTIYF
. | TRBJ2-1 | TRBV5-1 | . | TGCGCCAGCAGCTTGGGACTCGCTATCTTCTCCTACAATGAGCAGTTCTTC | CASSLGLAIFSYNEQFF
. | TRBJ2-5 | TRBV15 | TRBD1 | TGTGCCACCAGCAGGCTTTCTCGGGACAGGGTGGGGGGAGCGGAGACCCAGTACTTC | CATSRLSRDRVGGAETQYF
. | TRBJ1-1 | TRBV7-6 | . | TGTGCCAGCAGCCCCAGGCTGAGGGACACTGAAGCTTTCTTT | CASSPRLRDTEAFF